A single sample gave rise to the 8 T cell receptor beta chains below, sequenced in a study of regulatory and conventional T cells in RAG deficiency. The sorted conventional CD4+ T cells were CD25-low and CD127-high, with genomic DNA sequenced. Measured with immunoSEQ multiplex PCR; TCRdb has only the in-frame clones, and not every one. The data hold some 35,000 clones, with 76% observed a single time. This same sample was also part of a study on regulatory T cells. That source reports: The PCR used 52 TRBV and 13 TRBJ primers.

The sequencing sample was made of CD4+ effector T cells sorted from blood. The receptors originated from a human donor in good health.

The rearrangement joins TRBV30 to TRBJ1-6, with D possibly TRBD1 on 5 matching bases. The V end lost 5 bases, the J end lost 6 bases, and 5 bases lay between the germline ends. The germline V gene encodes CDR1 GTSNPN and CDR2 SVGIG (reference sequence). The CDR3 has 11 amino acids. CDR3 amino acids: CAWGANSPLHF. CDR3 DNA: TGTGCCTGGGGGGCTAATTCACCCCTCCACTTT.

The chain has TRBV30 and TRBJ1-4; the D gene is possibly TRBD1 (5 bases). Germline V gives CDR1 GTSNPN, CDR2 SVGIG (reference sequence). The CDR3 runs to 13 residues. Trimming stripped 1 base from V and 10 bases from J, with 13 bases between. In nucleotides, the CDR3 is TGTGCCTGGAGTGAAGGGGAAATTGGAAAACTGTTTTTT. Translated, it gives CAWSEGEIGKLFF.

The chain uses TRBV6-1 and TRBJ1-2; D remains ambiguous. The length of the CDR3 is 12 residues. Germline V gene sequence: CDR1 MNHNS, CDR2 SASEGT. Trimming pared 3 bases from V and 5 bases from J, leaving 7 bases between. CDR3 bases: TGTGCCAGCAGTGAGGGCTCGTATGGCTACACCTTC. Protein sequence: CASSEGSYGYTF.

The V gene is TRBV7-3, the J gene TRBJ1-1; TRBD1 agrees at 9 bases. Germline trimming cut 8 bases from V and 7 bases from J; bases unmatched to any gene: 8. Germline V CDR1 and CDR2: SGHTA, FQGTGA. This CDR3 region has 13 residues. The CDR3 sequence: CASAWTGEGEAFF. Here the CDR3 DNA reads TGTGCCAGCGCTTGGACAGGGGAGGGTGAAGCTTTCTTT.

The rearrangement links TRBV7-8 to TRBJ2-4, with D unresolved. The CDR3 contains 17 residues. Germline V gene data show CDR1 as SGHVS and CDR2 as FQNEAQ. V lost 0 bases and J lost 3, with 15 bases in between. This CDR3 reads CASSLAYESRVKNIQYF. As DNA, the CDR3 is TGTGCCAGCAGCTTAGCGTACGAGTCCCGTGTCAAAAACATTCAGTACTTC.

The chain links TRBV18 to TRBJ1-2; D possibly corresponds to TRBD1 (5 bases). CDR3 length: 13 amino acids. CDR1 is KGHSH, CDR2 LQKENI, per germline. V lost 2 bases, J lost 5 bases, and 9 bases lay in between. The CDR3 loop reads CASSPKGEYGYTF. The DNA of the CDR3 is TGTGCCAGCTCACCAAAAGGGGAGTATGGCTACACCTTC.

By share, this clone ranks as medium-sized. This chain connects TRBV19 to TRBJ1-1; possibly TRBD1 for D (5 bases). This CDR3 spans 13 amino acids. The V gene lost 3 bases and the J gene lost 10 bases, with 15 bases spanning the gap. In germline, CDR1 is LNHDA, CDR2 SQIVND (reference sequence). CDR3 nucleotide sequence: TGTGCCAGTAGTATGGCTGGGACCACGGGAGCTTTCTTT. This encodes CASSMAGTTGAFF.

CDR3 protein: CASSAMTTGNTIYF. The CDR3 DNA sequence: TGTGCCAGCAGTGCGATGACAACTGGAAACACCATATATTTT. This chain joins TRBV6-1 and TRBJ1-3; D not certain. The germline CDR1 and CDR2 sequences are MNHNS and SASEGT. V gave up 4 bases and J gave up 2 bases, with 9 bases separating them. The CDR3 loop spans 14 amino acids.